The clone carrying this T cell receptor (beta chain) is judged hyperexpanded. This sample was included in a study of circulating CD8 cells and anti-PD-1 response in melanoma. Overall study: Nivolumab was given intravenously at 3 mg/kg every 2 weeks. About 45% of the 13 patients had prior targeted therapy or immunotherapy; seven did not.

Using roughly 14 ng of total RNA, TCR libraries were made with the QIAseq Immune Repertoire TCR panel. TCRdb processed the reads anew with MiXCR; each CDR3 protein has one entry. The sample includes about 150 distinct CDR3 sequences, roughly 9.1% of them seen just once. Sorting of live CD3+CD8+TCRalphabeta+ cells by PD-1 and/or TIGIT gave four subsets. This specimen consisted of CD8+ T cells from PBMCs, obtained at baseline or after one month of anti-PD-1 therapy (not recorded which). The receptor was isolated from a human donor with melanoma.

DNA of the CDR3: TGTGCCAGCGGATGGGGCACAGATACGCAGTATTTT. This sequence encodes CASGWGTDTQYF. J is TRBJ2-3 and V is TRBV25-1, with D unresolved. CDR3 length: 12 residues. The germline V gene encodes CDR1 MGHDK and CDR2 SYGVNS. The V gene lost 8 bases and the J gene lost 1 base, with 7 bases spanning the gap.